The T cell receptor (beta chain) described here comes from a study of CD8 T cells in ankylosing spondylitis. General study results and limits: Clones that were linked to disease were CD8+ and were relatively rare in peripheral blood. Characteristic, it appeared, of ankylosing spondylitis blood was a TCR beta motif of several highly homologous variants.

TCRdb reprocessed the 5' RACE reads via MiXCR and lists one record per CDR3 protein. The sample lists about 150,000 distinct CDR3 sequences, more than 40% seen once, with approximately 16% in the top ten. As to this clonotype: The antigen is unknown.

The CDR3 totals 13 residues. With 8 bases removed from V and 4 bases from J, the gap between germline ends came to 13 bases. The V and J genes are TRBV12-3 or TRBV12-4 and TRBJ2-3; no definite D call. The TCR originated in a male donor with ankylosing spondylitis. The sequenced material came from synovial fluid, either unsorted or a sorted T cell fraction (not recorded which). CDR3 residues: CASADGPADTQYF. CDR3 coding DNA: TGTGCCAGCGCCGACGGCCCCGCAGATACGCAGTATTTT.